This is a list of T cell receptor beta chains from one sample in a study of blood T cell repertoires in COVID-19. The protocol was immunoSEQ multiplex PCR, while the TCRdb copy is restricted to in-frame clones and leaves out a portion. The sample has some 220,000 clones; roughly four fifths are singletons. The specimen sequenced was peripheral blood. These receptors were collected from a woman in her seventies with COVID-19, enrolled during active disease. Both conserved end residues are part of each CDR3. A D gene is named only where the DNA matches it firmly. Rows give clone size only sometimes, using once, few, many, or a class for an expanded clone.

j_call v_call clone_size d_call cdr3_nt cdr3_aa
TRBJ2-5 TRBV5-4 . . TGTGCCAGCAGCTTGTTGAGCCACCAAGAGACCCAGTACTTC CASSLLSHQETQYF
TRBJ2-7 TRBV6-2/TRBV6-3 . . TGTGCCAGCAGCAAACACGGGGAAACGTTTTACGAGCAGTACTTC CASSKHGETFYEQYF
TRBJ2-1 TRBV4-3 . TRBD2 TGCGCCAGCAGCCAGCGGGAGGTTCCAAACAATGAGCAGTTCTTC CASSQREVPNNEQFF
TRBJ2-1 TRBV9 . . TGTGCCAGCACCCCCCTGCCAGGGGGGAGCCCCTACAATGAGCAGTTCTTC CASTPLPGGSPYNEQFF
TRBJ1-6 TRBV6-6 many . TGTGCCAGCAGTTACCCAGGAAGTGGTTCACCCCTCCACTTT CASSYPGSGSPLHF
TRBJ1-5 TRBV19 few . TGTGCCAGTAGTATAGCAGGGGAGAGAAAACCCCAGCATTTT CASSIAGERKPQHF
TRBJ2-3 TRBV4-3 . . TGCGCCAGCAGCCAAGAGGGCTCAAGCACAGATACGCAGTATTTT CASSQEGSSTDTQYF
TRBJ1-4 TRBV7-9 . . TGTGCCAGCAGTACAAACTCAGGGCCCGGGGAAAAACTGTTTTTT CASSTNSGPGEKLFF
TRBJ2-5 TRBV11-2 once TRBD1 TGTGCCAGCAGCTTAGACAGGGGGTCCCAAGAGACCCAGTACTTC CASSLDRGSQETQYF
TRBJ2-5 TRBV5-1 . . TGCGCCAGCAGCTTGGAGCCGGCAGGGCAAGAGACCCAGTACTTC CASSLEPAGQETQYF
TRBJ2-5 TRBV6-5 . . TGTGCCAGCAGTCTCTCTAGCGTAAACCAAGAGACCCAGTACTTC CASSLSSVNQETQYF
TRBJ1-1 TRBV5-1 . . TGCGCCAGCAGCCTCCTTGCGGTAGAGGGAACTGAAGCTTTCTTT CASSLLAVEGTEAFF
TRBJ1-2 TRBV28 few . TGTGCCAGCAGGGAAACAGGGATTCATGGCTACACCTTC CASRETGIHGYTF
TRBJ2-1 TRBV18 . TRBD2 TGTGCCAGCTCATTGGGACTAGCGGACTACAATGAGCAGTTCTTC CASSLGLADYNEQFF
TRBJ1-1 TRBV24-1 . TRBD1 TGTGCCACCAGCCGGACAGGGGGCACTGAAGCTTTCTTT CATSRTGGTEAFF
TRBJ1-2 TRBV5-1 . . TGCGCCAGCAGCTTGGCCGAGACAGGCTTCGGTGACACCTTC CASSLAETGFGDTF
TRBJ1-2 TRBV6-6 . . TGTGCCAGCAGTTACTCTGGGCAGTACTATGGCTACACCTTC CASSYSGQYYGYTF
TRBJ1-5 TRBV28 once . TGTGCCAGCTCTTTTGTGCCCAGTCAGCCCCAGCATTTT CASSFVPSQPQHF
TRBJ1-6 TRBV5-1 . TRBD1 TGCGCCAGCAGCTTGGGGGACAGAGGTTATTCACCCCTCCACTTT CASSLGDRGYSPLHF